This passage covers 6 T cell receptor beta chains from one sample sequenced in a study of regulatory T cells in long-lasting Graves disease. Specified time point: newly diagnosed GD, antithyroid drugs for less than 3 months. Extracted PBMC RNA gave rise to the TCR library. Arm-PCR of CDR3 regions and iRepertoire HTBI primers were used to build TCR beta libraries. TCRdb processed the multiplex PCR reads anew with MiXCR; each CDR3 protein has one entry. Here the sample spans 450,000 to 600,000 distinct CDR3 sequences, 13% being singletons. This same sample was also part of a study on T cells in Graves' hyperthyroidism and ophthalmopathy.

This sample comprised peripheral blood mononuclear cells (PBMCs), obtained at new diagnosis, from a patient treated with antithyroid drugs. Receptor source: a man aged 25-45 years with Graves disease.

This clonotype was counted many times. The CDR3 sequence: CASSFLTTGRHTEAFF. The CDR3 bases are TGTGCCAGCAGCTTCCTCACTACGGGGAGGCACACTGAAGCTTTCTTT. The rearrangement joins TRBV13 to TRBJ1-1; D ambiguous. The CDR3 spans 16 residues. Between the trimmed V and J ends, which lost 3 bases and 3 bases, there was a span of 17 bases. Germline V gene data show CDR1 as PRHDT and CDR2 as FYEKMQ (reference sequence).

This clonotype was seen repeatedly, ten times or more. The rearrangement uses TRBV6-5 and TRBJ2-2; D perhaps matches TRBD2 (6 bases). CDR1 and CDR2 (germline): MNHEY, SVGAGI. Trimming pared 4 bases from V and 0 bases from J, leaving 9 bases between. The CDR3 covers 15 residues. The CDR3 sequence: CASSLGLTNTGELFF. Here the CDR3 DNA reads TGTGCCAGCAGTTTGGGACTTACGAACACCGGGGAGCTGTTTTTT.

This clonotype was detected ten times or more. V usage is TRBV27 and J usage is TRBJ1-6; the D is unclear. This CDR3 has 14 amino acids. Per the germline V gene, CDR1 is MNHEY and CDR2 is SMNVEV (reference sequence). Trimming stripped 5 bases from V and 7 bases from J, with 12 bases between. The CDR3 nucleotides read TGTGCCAGCAGTACCGACGGCCGCAATTCACCCCTCCACTTT. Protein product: CASSTDGRNSPLHF.

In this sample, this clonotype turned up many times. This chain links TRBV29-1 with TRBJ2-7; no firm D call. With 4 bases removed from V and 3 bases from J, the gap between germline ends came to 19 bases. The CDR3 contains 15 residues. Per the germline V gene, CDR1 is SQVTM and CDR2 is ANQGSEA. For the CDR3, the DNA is TGCAGCGTTGCCCCTTTTGAAGGACGGAGCTACGAGCAGTACTTC. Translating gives CSVAPFEGRSYEQYF.

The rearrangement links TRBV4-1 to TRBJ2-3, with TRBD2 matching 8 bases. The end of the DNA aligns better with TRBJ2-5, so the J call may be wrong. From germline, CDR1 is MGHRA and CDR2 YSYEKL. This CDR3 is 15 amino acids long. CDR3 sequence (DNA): TGCGCCAGCAGCCAACGTCAGCGGGAGACAGAGACCCAGTACTTC. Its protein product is CASSQRQRETETQYF.

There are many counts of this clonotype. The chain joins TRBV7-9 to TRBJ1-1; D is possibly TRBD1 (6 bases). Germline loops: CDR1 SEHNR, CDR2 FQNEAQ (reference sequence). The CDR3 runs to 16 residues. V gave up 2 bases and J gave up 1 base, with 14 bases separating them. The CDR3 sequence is CASSLTPTGGNTEAFF. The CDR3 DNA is TGTGCCAGCAGCTTAACCCCGACAGGCGGGAACACTGAAGCTTTCTTT.